Listed below are T cell receptor beta chains from one sample, sequenced in a study of cytomegalovirus exposure and HLA in healthy donors. The protocol was immunoSEQ multiplex PCR, while the TCRdb copy is restricted to in-frame clones and leaves out a portion. The sample lists about 150,000 clones, 70% to 90% occurring once. Sequencing input: PBMCs. The source is a woman aged 18 to 35 in good health and CMV-seronegative. CDR3s leave out the opening cysteine and the closing phenylalanine or tryptophan. The order of the fields is CDR3 protein, clone size, V gene. Rows give clone size only sometimes, using once, few, many, or a class for an expanded clone.

ASSNSASGNTIY | . | TRBV2
ASSFKGAADTQY | . | TRBV5-4
ASSYGQGNQPQH | . | TRBV6-5
ASSVSVLSGNTIY | . | TRBV9
ASSLAPSGFPYEQY | . | TRBV5-4
ASSPYQGEVNGYT | . | TRBV7-2
ASPWVTAGQGGTGELF | few | TRBV21-1
ASSLGDREQYTQY | . | TRBV11-3
ASSPGGEQY | . | TRBV14
ASSGHYEQY | . | TRBV28
ASTRGHLGQDEQF | . | TRBV10-1
ASSQPLGGGPVEKTQY | . | TRBV4-2
ASSLLRRKASGGVSTDTQY | . | TRBV27
ASSSRGLVLETQY | . | TRBV7-9
ASSLGGDSGANVLT | . | TRBV5-4
AISGQAGHSYNEQF | . | TRBV10-3
ASSQDIGQGWEQF | . | TRBV14
ASSLDRGSGGYT | . | TRBV5-1
AWNRLSSYEQY | . | TRBV30
ASSRWEGDQPQH | . | TRBV5-4
ASRGINYGYT | . | TRBV6-1
ASTPSGCETQY | . | TRBV6-7
ASSFRGRPQH | . | TRBV28
ASRRDWTGLAGEKLF | . | TRBV28
ATGQGTDTQY | . | TRBV7-5
ASSLGAAPATGELF | once | TRBV5-5
ASSLPGQQSYEQY | . | TRBV14